This record covers a single T cell receptor beta chain. The antigen remains unidentified. Germline CDR1 and CDR2: SGHTA and FQGTGA. The CDR3 runs 16 residues. The V and J ends lost 4 bases and 0 bases, in that order; junction bases with no gene match: 5. Assay: immunoSEQ multiplex PCR; the TCRdb copy retains only in-frame clones and omits some. The data contain approximately 41,000 clones, roughly 85% of them seen just once; the ten biggest clones take up less than 1.5%. This sample was included in a study of STAT5B mutations in CD4+ large granular lymphocyte leukemia. General observations from the study: Higher CD4+ than CD8+ T-LGLL clonality might reflect small sample size. No patients shared main leukemic clonotypes, though less than 30% appeared at low frequency elsewhere.

This chain uses TRBV7-3 with TRBJ2-1; TRBD2 aligns across 8 bases. The sequenced sample consisted of CD4+ T cells from blood buffy coats. The TCR sequence derives from a human donor in good health. DNA of the CDR3: TGTGCCAGCAGCTCATCTAGCGGGCGCTCCTACAATGAGCAGTTCTTC. This encodes CASSSSSGRSYNEQFF.